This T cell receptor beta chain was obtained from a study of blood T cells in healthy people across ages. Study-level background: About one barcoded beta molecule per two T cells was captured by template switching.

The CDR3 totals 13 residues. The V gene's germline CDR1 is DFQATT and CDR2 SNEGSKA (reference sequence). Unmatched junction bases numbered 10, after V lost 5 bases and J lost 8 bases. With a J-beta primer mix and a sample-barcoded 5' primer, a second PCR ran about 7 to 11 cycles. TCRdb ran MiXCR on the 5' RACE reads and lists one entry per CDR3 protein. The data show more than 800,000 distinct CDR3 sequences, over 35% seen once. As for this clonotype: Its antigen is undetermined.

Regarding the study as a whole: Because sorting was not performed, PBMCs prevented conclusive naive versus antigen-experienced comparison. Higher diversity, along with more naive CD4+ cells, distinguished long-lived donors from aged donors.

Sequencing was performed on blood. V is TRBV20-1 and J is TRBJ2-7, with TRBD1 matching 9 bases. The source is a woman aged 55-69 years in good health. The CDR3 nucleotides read TGCAGTGCTGAACCGGGACAGGGTTTCAAGCAGTACTTC. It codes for CSAEPGQGFKQYF.